A selection of T cell receptor beta chains follows, all from one sample in a study of vaccination effects on CD4 cells after COVID-19. These receptors are not linked to any known antigen. Here immunoSEQ multiplex PCR was the method, and the copy in TCRdb shows in-frame clones only, minus some. The sample lists approximately 61,000 clones; more than 70% were seen once. The sequenced sample was CD4+ T cells from PBMCs cultured with HCoV-229E spike peptides, obtained after COVID-19 vaccination. Every receptor here comes from a human donor who received a COVID-19 vaccine. Each CDR3 is given with its conserved first and last residue. Each record gives: clone size, J gene, D gene, V gene, CDR3 protein, CDR3 DNA. The D gene is left open where the match is weak. Part of the rows lack a size; the others show once, few, many or a class for expanded clones.

size: -; J: TRBJ1-4; D: -; V: TRBV6-1; CDR3: CASSELGAGYPNEKLFF; DNA: TGTGCCAGCAGTGAACTCGGGGCCGGCTACCCAAATGAAAAACTGTTTTTT
size: -; J: TRBJ2-3; D: -; V: TRBV7-2; CDR3: CASSPRDRLGDTQYF; DNA: TGTGCCAGCAGCCCACGGGACCGGTTGGGAGATACGCAGTATTTT
size: -; J: TRBJ2-1; D: -; V: TRBV6-6; CDR3: CASSSPSSYNEQFF; DNA: TGTGCCAGCAGTTCCCCGAGCTCCTACAATGAGCAGTTCTTC
size: -; J: TRBJ1-5; D: TRBD1; V: TRBV6-5; CDR3: CASSWTGKNQPQHF; DNA: TGTGCCAGCAGTTGGACAGGGAAGAATCAGCCCCAGCATTTT
size: -; J: TRBJ1-4; D: -; V: TRBV18; CDR3: CASFRREPDEKLFF; DNA: TGTGCCAGCTTCCGCAGGGAGCCGGATGAAAAACTGTTTTTT
size: -; J: TRBJ2-5; D: -; V: TRBV7-7; CDR3: CASSFLASPGETQYF; DNA: TGTGCCAGCAGCTTTTTAGCGTCCCCAGGAGAGACCCAGTACTTC
size: -; J: TRBJ2-3; D: -; V: TRBV5-6; CDR3: CASSSLDRSTDTQYF; DNA: TGTGCCAGCAGCTCCCTAGACAGAAGCACAGATACGCAGTATTTT
size: -; J: TRBJ2-1; D: TRBD2; V: TRBV30; CDR3: CAWSEIKGYWGGEQFF; DNA: TGTGCCTGGAGTGAGATAAAGGGGTACTGGGGGGGTGAGCAGTTCTTC
size: -; J: TRBJ2-2; D: -; V: TRBV9; CDR3: CASSASSNTGELFF; DNA: TGTGCCAGCAGCGCTTCTTCGAACACCGGGGAGCTGTTTTTT
size: -; J: TRBJ2-5; D: -; V: TRBV5-1; CDR3: CASSLQETQYF; DNA: TGCGCCAGCAGCCTCCAAGAGACCCAGTACTTC
size: -; J: TRBJ1-2; D: -; V: TRBV7-9; CDR3: CASSPYPNYGYTF; DNA: TGTGCCAGCAGCCCCTACCCGAACTATGGCTACACCTTC
size: -; J: TRBJ2-4; D: -; V: TRBV25-1; CDR3: CASRETGRLAKNIQYF; DNA: TGTGCCAGCAGGGAAACAGGGAGGCTAGCCAAAAACATTCAGTACTTC
size: -; J: TRBJ2-2; D: TRBD1; V: TRBV6-5; CDR3: CASRSGGRELFF; DNA: TGTGCCAGCAGGTCAGGGGGCCGGGAGCTGTTTTTT
size: -; J: TRBJ2-1; D: -; V: TRBV18; CDR3: CASSPEDYYNEQFF; DNA: TGTGCCAGCTCACCAGAGGACTATTACAATGAGCAGTTCTTC
size: -; J: TRBJ1-1; D: -; V: TRBV6-5; CDR3: CASSTATEGAFF; DNA: TGTGCCAGCAGTACCGCTACGGAGGGAGCTTTCTTT
size: few; J: TRBJ1-1; D: -; V: TRBV5-1; CDR3: CASSLTVNTEAFF; DNA: TGCGCCAGCAGCTTGACAGTTAACACTGAAGCTTTCTTT
size: -; J: TRBJ1-2; D: -; V: TRBV5-6; CDR3: CASTRRGAEGYTF; DNA: TGTGCCAGCACCCGGAGGGGGGCGGAAGGCTACACCTTC